The sequence of this T cell receptor beta chain was determined in a study of CD8+CD57+ T cells in acquired aplastic anemia. TCR beta VDJ and CDR3 profiles were obtained from a genomic DNA template. TCRdb independently ran MiXCR on the reads; one entry per CDR3 protein. The sample carries about 120,000 distinct CDR3 sequences, about 50% recorded once. The authors sequenced patients whose flow cytometry had shown CD8+CD57+ cell expansion. The cohort consisted entirely of patients having severe acquired aplastic anemia. As regards this clonotype: Its antigen is as yet unknown.

The length of the CDR3 is 15 residues. Germline lookup yields CDR1 SGHTA and CDR2 FQGNSA. V lost 5 bases and J lost 0, with 13 bases in between. General study results and limits: Patients versus controls showed no significant CD8+ Simpson's diversity difference.

This TCR was sampled from a human donor with aplastic anemia. The J gene is TRBJ1-2, the V gene TRBV7-2, with no clear D. Sequencing used sorted CD4+, CD8+, or CD8+CD57+ T cells (not recorded which) from PBMCs. CDR3 amino acids: CASSPPPASNYGYTF. The CDR3 bases are TGTGCCAGCAGCCCACCGCCAGCCTCTAACTATGGCTACACCTTC.